This T cell receptor (beta chain) was recorded in a study of control samples from healthy donors and cancer patients. Data came from immunoSEQ multiplex PCR; TCRdb stores just in-frame clones and leaves some out. The sample includes approximately 150,000 clones, around 88% of them seen just once. V was cut by 3 bases and J by 1 base, with 12 bases left in between. The CDR3 length is 15 residues. Germline V gene sequence: CDR1 MDHEN, CDR2 SYDVKM. This chain connects TRBV28 to TRBJ1-2; D possibly corresponds to TRBD1 (5 bases). The clonotype originates from a man aged 18 to 29 in good health. The specimen sequenced was blood. The CDR3 loop is CASSFGAGINYGYTF. Here the CDR3 DNA reads TGTGCCAGCAGTTTCGGGGCAGGGATTAACTATGGCTACACCTTC.